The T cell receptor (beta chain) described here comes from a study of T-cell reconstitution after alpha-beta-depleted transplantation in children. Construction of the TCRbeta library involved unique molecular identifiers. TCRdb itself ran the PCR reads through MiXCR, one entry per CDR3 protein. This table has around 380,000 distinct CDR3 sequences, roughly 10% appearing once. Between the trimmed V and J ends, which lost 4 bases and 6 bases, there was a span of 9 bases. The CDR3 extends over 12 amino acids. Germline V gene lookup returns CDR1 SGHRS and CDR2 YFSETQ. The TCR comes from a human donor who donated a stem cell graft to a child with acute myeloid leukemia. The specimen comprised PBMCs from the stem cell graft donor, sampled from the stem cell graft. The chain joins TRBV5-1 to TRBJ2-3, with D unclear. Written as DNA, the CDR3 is TGCGCCAGCAGCACTATTGGGGATACGCAGTATTTT. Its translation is CASSTIGDTQYF.